These 32 T cell receptor beta chains originate from one sample sequenced in a study of regulatory T cells in long-lasting Graves disease. The TCR beta library used iRepertoire HTBI primers with Arm-PCR amplification of CDR3. A single record per CDR3 protein comes from TCRdb applying MiXCR to the multiplex PCR reads. The sample gives some 500,000 distinct CDR3 sequences, about 13% of which show up once; roughly 9.7% is in the top ten. Time point denoted: newly diagnosed GD, antithyroid drugs for less than 3 months. After RNA was extracted from PBMCs, the TCR library was made from it. The data also belong to a second study, concerning T cells in Graves' hyperthyroidism and ophthalmopathy.

This specimen was peripheral blood mononuclear cells (PBMCs), taken at new diagnosis, from a patient treated with antithyroid drugs. These receptors were collected from a man younger than 45 with Graves disease.

This clonotype was recorded many times. The gene calls are TRBV28 and TRBJ2-3, with unresolved D. CDR1 and CDR2 (germline): MDHEN, SYDVKM. The CDR3 covers 12 residues. V lost 7 bases, J lost 4 bases, and 9 bases lay in between. The CDR3 here is CASTATADTQYF. CDR3 DNA: TGTGCCAGCACAGCCACAGCAGATACGCAGTATTTT.

This clonotype has at least ten counts. The V gene is TRBV20-1, the J gene TRBJ1-1, with 8 nucleotides matching TRBD1. From germline, CDR1 is DFQATT and CDR2 SNEGSKA (reference sequence). Trimming cost V 3 bases and J 10 bases; bases outside gene matches: 13. CDR3 length: 14 amino acids. The CDR3 DNA follows: TGCAGTGCTAGCCTTCCAAGGACAGGGAAAGCAGCTTTCTTT. It codes for CSASLPRTGKAAFF.

This clonotype was observed many times. J is TRBJ1-1 and V is TRBV12-3 or TRBV12-4, with unresolved D. This CDR3 region has 13 residues. Trimming pared 10 bases from V and 4 bases from J, leaving 16 bases between. In DNA form, the CDR3 reads TGTGCCACGGACCCCCTTATGGCCACTGAAGCTTTCTTT. This gives the protein CATDPLMATEAFF.

This clonotype was recorded at least ten times. The chain recombines TRBV9 with TRBJ2-3, with no clear D. V lost 0 bases and J lost 0, with 2 bases in between. The CDR3 runs to 13 residues. Germline V CDR1 and CDR2: SGDLS, YYNGEE. CDR3 DNA: TGTGCCAGCAGCGTAGAAAGCACAGATACGCAGTATTTT. Its translation is CASSVESTDTQYF.

This clonotype was seen more than once but under ten times. The chain joins TRBV5-1 to TRBJ2-1, with D unclear. Germline V CDR1 and CDR2: SGHRS, YFSETQ. This CDR3 contains 13 residues. V shed 4 bases and J shed 10 bases, with 15 bases lying between them. Written as DNA, the CDR3 is TGCGCCAGCAGCCCCGTTGGGAACCGCGAGCAGTTCTTC. Its protein product is CASSPVGNREQFF.

Worth noting for this clonotype: A much larger clonotype is one base distant, so this may be a read error. The chain carries TRBV30 and TRBJ2-2; D perhaps matches TRBD1 (6 bases). V dropped 0 bases and J dropped 4 bases, with 6 bases sitting between them. CDR3 length: 13 residues. CDR1 and CDR2 (germline): GTSNPN, SVGIG (reference sequence). The CDR3 loop is CAWSVQGTGELFF. The CDR3 region has the DNA TGTGCCTGGAGTGTACAGGGCACCGGGGAGCTGTTTTTT.

There are many counts of this clonotype. The chain recombines TRBV12-3 or TRBV12-4 with TRBJ1-5; D gene ambiguous. Between the trimmed V and J ends, which lost 2 bases and 11 bases, there was a span of 13 bases. The CDR3 covers 13 residues. The CDR3 DNA reads TGTGCCAGCAGTTTAAACAGCCCAAGGGCCCAGCATTTT. It translates to CASSLNSPRAQHF.

Ten or more counts support this clonotype. The chain joins TRBV12-3 or TRBV12-4 to TRBJ2-3; TRBD2 matches at 7 bases. The CDR3 runs to 16 residues. V was pared by 5 bases and J by 5 bases, with 13 bases of the junction left unmatched. The CDR3 DNA reads as TGTGCCAGCAGTCCCGCCCCTAGTTCTAGCGGAGATACGCAGTATTTT. Translation: CASSPAPSSSGDTQYF.

This clonotype was observed at least ten times. The V call is TRBV5-1, the J call TRBJ2-7, with 8 bases fitting TRBD1. The V and J ends lost 4 bases and 5 bases, in that order; junction bases with no gene match: 5. CDR3 size: 13 residues. The germline CDR1 and CDR2 sequences are SGHRS and YFSETQ. For the CDR3, the DNA is TGCGCCAGCAGCCCATCGACAGGGGACGAGCAGTACTTC. Encoded protein: CASSPSTGDEQYF. Complete variable domain (other parts from reference TRBV5-1 and TRBJ2-7): KAGVTQTPRYLIKTRGQQVTLSCSPISGHRSVSWYQQTPGQGLQFLFEYFSETQRNKGNFPGRFSGRQFSNSRSEMNVSTLELGDSALYLCASSPSTGDEQYFGPGTRLTVT.

This clonotype was detected many times. The chain combines TRBV11-2 with TRBJ2-5, with D perhaps TRBD2 (5 bases). V gave up 7 bases and J gave up 2 bases, with 20 bases separating them. CDR1 SGHAT and CDR2 FQNNGV come from the germline V gene. This CDR3 comprises 16 residues. The CDR3: CASTGSGERSQETQYF. The DNA for the CDR3 is TGTGCCAGCACGGGGTCGGGTGAGCGGAGTCAAGAGACCCAGTACTTC.

This clonotype appeared a few times. The chain uses TRBV5-1 and TRBJ1-1, with D unclear. Germline CDR1 reads SGHRS; CDR2 reads YFSETQ. This CDR3 is 14 amino acids long. V was clipped by 4 bases and J by 0 bases, with 10 bases between them. Written as DNA, the CDR3 is TGCGCCAGCAGCCTGTTCAGCTTGAACACTGAAGCTTTCTTT. Amino acid sequence: CASSLFSLNTEAFF. Complete variable domain (other parts from reference TRBV5-1 and TRBJ1-1): KAGVTQTPRYLIKTRGQQVTLSCSPISGHRSVSWYQQTPGQGLQFLFEYFSETQRNKGNFPGRFSGRQFSNSRSEMNVSTLELGDSALYLCASSLFSLNTEAFFGQGTRLTVV.

This clonotype was observed a few times. The V call is TRBV20-1, the J call TRBJ2-5; weak D call: TRBD1 (5 bases). Germline V gives CDR1 DFQATT, CDR2 SNEGSKA (reference sequence). This CDR3 contains 13 residues. Trimming removed 0 bases from V and 7 bases from J, with 12 bases in between. CDR3 sequence reads: CSAREWVRGTQYF. In nucleotides, the CDR3 is TGCAGTGCTAGAGAATGGGTTAGGGGGACCCAGTACTTC.

Only one count was recorded for this clonotype. A much larger clone differs from this one at a single base, so this may be a read error. V is TRBV15 and J is TRBJ2-2; 11 nucleotides agree with TRBD2. Germline lookup yields CDR1 LNHNV and CDR2 YYDKDF (reference sequence). Trimming took 0 bases from V and 3 from J; bases not matched to a gene: 9. The CDR3 is 19 residues long. The CDR3 loop reads CATSREGTSGPADTGELFF. The CDR3 nucleotides are TGTGCCACCAGCAGAGAGGGGACTAGCGGACCAGCGGACACCGGGGAGCTGTTTTTT.

The table lists this clonotype with a few counts. Written as DNA, the CDR3 is TGCAGTGTCCGGACAGGGATAACTACCTACGAGCAGTACTTC. Its protein product is CSVRTGITTYEQYF. The chain has TRBV20-1 and TRBJ2-7, with 8 bases lining up with TRBD1. This CDR3 contains 14 residues. Trimming cost V 7 bases and J 2 bases; bases outside gene matches: 10. Germline loops: CDR1 DFQATT, CDR2 SNEGSKA (reference sequence).

This clonotype has at least ten counts. The rearrangement uses TRBV12-3 or TRBV12-4 and TRBJ2-3, with 10 bases lining up with TRBD1. The junction had 10 bases not matched to a gene; V was cut back by 3 bases and J by 1 base. CDR3 length equals 18 residues. CDR3 residues: CASSLWGQGLEGTDTQYF. The CDR3 nucleotides are TGTGCCAGCAGTTTGTGGGGACAGGGGCTGGAAGGCACAGATACGCAGTATTTT.

In regard to this clonotype: A much more abundant neighbour one base away suggests this may be a read error. The chain carries TRBV7-3 and TRBJ2-1; D gene ambiguous. Judging by the DNA end, TRBJ2-7 fits better; the J call may be wrong. Germline V gene sequence: CDR1 SGHTA, CDR2 FQGTGA. The CDR3 length is 15 residues. The CDR3 DNA is TGTGCCAGCAGCTTAGGCGGAGACGTCTACAATGAGCAGTACTTC. This translates into CASSLGGDVYNEQYF.

V gene TRBV20-1 combines with J gene TRBJ1-5; tentative D call: TRBD1 (5 bases). CDR1 and CDR2 from the germline V gene are DFQATT and SNEGSKA (reference sequence). The germline V and J ends were trimmed by 3 bases and 2 bases, with 14 bases remaining between them. This CDR3 has 15 residues. The CDR3 reads CSASLGSGGNQPQHF. The CDR3 DNA sequence: TGCAGTGCTAGTTTGGGATCGGGGGGCAATCAGCCCCAGCATTTT.

This clonotype was counted a few times. This sequence joins TRBV29-1 and TRBJ1-2, with D unclear. The CDR3 is 12 amino acids. Germline V CDR1 and CDR2: SQVTM, ANQGSEA. V dropped 6 bases and J dropped 8 bases, with 16 bases sitting between them. The CDR3: CSVLQDLRGYTF. The CDR3 DNA reads TGCAGCGTCCTACAAGATCTGAGGGGCTACACCTTC.

Only one count was recorded for this clonotype. J is TRBJ2-1 and V is TRBV4-1; TRBD2 matches at 8 bases. V shed 1 base, J shed 4 bases, and the junction held 6 bases outside the gene matches. The V gene's germline CDR1 is MGHRA and CDR2 YSYEKL. There are 16 residues in the CDR3. The CDR3 DNA sequence: TGCGCCAGCAGCCAAGGTGTAGCGGGGTCATACAATGAGCAGTTCTTC. Residues: CASSQGVAGSYNEQFF.

This clonotype was detected many times. The rearrangement links TRBV2 to TRBJ1-1; TRBD1 is a possible D gene (6 bases). V lost 7 bases and J lost 7, with 19 bases in between. The germline V gene has CDR1 SNHLY and CDR2 FYNNEI. The CDR3 is made up of 14 amino acids. CDR3 nucleotides: TGTGCCAGCACCACAGGGTTGTCAACGGGTGAAGCTTTCTTT. This encodes CASTTGLSTGEAFF.

This clonotype appeared many times. This rearrangement joins TRBV2 to TRBJ1-2; 8 nucleotides match TRBD1. Germline V lookup: CDR1 SNHLY, CDR2 FYNNEI. J gave up 2 bases and V 9 bases, and 2 bases lay outside the gene matches. The CDR3 runs 12 residues. The CDR3 spells CARGQGNYGYTF. Written as DNA, the CDR3 is TGTGCCAGAGGACAGGGCAACTATGGCTACACCTTC.

This clonotype has more than one count but fewer than ten. J is TRBJ2-5 and V is TRBV7-3; D uncertain. Germline assignment: CDR1 SGHTA and CDR2 FQGTGA. The CDR3 covers 13 residues. Trimming left V 5 bases short and J 2 bases short, with 9 bases between. Written as DNA, the CDR3 is TGTGCCAGCAGCCAAGGGCCTCAAGAGACCCAGTACTTC. The encoded protein is CASSQGPQETQYF.

As for this clonotype: This sequence may be a read error, since a much larger clone differs from it by one base. V usage is TRBV27 and J usage is TRBJ2-1, with TRBD2 matching 11 bases. This CDR3 contains 16 residues. The germline V gene encodes CDR1 MNHEY and CDR2 SMNVEV (reference sequence). The CDR3 protein is CAGSFSLAGGYNEQFF. In nucleotides, the CDR3 is TGTGCCGGCAGTTTTAGCCTAGCGGGAGGATACAATGAGCAGTTCTTC.

This clonotype was counted ten times or more. V usage is TRBV5-1 and J usage is TRBJ2-7, with D maybe TRBD1 (6 bases). V was pared by 3 bases and J by 1 base, with 14 bases between. Germline loops: CDR1 SGHRS, CDR2 YFSETQ. This CDR3 is built from 15 residues. The CDR3 reads CASSSLQDRSYEQYF. CDR3 nucleotides: TGCGCCAGCAGCTCCCTACAGGACAGATCCTACGAGCAGTACTTC.

This clonotype has a count of ten or more. The chain combines TRBV6-9 with TRBJ1-1; TRBD1 might be the D (5 bases). In germline, CDR1 is MNHGY, CDR2 SVAAGI. The CDR3 spans 13 residues. The ends were cut back, 4 bases at V and 7 bases at J, with 13 bases in the middle. CDR3 DNA sequence: TGTGCCAGCAGTTCGATAACAGGCGGTGAAGCTTTCTTT. This translates into CASSSITGGEAFF.

This clonotype was observed many times. The chain uses TRBV15 and TRBJ2-3; D not resolved. The CDR3 is made up of 15 amino acids. Trimming took 3 bases from V and 5 from J, leaving 15 bases between them. Per the germline V gene, CDR1 is LNHNV and CDR2 is YYDKDF (reference sequence). As DNA, the CDR3 is TGTGCCACCAGCAGCGGCAGAGCGAGTGGAGATACGCAGTATTTT. It encodes CATSSGRASGDTQYF.

This clonotype was picked up many times. The J gene is TRBJ1-2, the V gene TRBV7-9; D not certain. The CDR3 extends over 13 amino acids. Germline V gives CDR1 SEHNR, CDR2 FQNEAQ (reference sequence). V dropped 5 bases and J dropped 7 bases, with 14 bases sitting between them. The CDR3 is CASSLQQNSGYTF. Here the CDR3 DNA reads TGTGCCAGCAGCCTTCAGCAAAATAGTGGCTACACCTTC. The full variable domain, rest sourced from reference TRBV7-9 and TRBJ1-2, is DTGVSQNPRHKITKRGQNVTFRCDPISEHNRLYWYRQTLGQGPEFLTYFQNEAQLEKSRLLSDRFSAERPKGSFSTLEIQRTEQGDSAMYLCASSLQQNSGYTFGSGTRLTVV.

The sample holds many counts of this clonotype. The V call is TRBV7-2, the J call TRBJ1-6; unclear D gene. The CDR3 extends over 16 amino acids. The germline V gene encodes CDR1 SGHTA and CDR2 FQGNSA. V lost 5 bases and J 11 bases, leaving 22 bases between the germline ends. The chain's CDR3 is CASSPRAVVGSAPLHF. CDR3 DNA sequence: TGTGCCAGCAGCCCCCGGGCGGTTGTGGGGTCAGCACCCCTCCACTTT.

In this sample, this clonotype turned up many times. The chain has TRBV9 and TRBJ2-5; no reliable D call. This CDR3 has 15 residues. V lost 0 bases, J lost 5 bases, and 14 bases lay in between. Per the germline V gene, CDR1 is SGDLS and CDR2 is YYNGEE. The CDR3 spells CASSVASSLGETQYF. The DNA of the CDR3 is TGTGCCAGCAGCGTAGCCAGCAGTCTGGGCGAGACCCAGTACTTC. Full variable domain (rest looked up from reference TRBV9 and TRBJ2-5): DSGVTQTPKHLITATGQRVTLRCSPRSGDLSVYWYQQSLDQGLQFLIQYYNGEERAKGNILERFSAQQFPDLHSELNLSSLELGDSALYFCASSVASSLGETQYFGPGTRLLVL.

This clonotype was detected ten times or more. The chain is built from TRBV12-3 or TRBV12-4 and TRBJ2-7; no reliable D call. This CDR3 spans 12 amino acids. Trimming pared 5 bases from V and 3 bases from J, leaving 8 bases between. Here the CDR3 DNA reads TGTGCCAGCAGTCCCGACTTCTACGAGCAGTACTTC. Translating gives CASSPDFYEQYF.

This clonotype was detected ten times or more. The gene calls are TRBV12-3 or TRBV12-4 and TRBJ2-1; no reliable D call. This CDR3 is 12 amino acids long. The V end was cut by 8 bases, the J end by 6 bases, with 11 bases between. CDR3 DNA: TGTGCCAGCGGTCTAGATCTCAATGAGCAGTTCTTC. Amino acids: CASGLDLNEQFF.

This clonotype was seen many times. The chain uses TRBV20-1 and TRBJ2-5; 9 nucleotides agree with TRBD1. Germline loops: CDR1 DFQATT, CDR2 SNEGSKA (reference sequence). The CDR3 runs to 13 residues. Trimming cost V 4 bases and J 5 bases; bases outside gene matches: 5. The CDR3 here is CSATGQGWETQYF. The CDR3, as DNA: TGCAGTGCTACCGGACAGGGGTGGGAGACCCAGTACTTC.